Presented here are 30 T cell receptor beta chains from one specimen sequenced in a study of breast tumors, draining lymph nodes, adjacent tissues. TCRdb re-derived calls from the multiplex PCR reads in MiXCR, one entry per CDR3 protein. The sample yields under 300,000 distinct CDR3 sequences, less than 45% seen once. Axillary draining lymph nodes of breast cancer patients supplied the node samples. The specimen was axillary lymph node tissue. The receptors were sampled from a female donor with breast cancer. Some clones in this sample may be carry-over from other donors' samples.

The rearrangement links TRBV20-1 to TRBJ2-7; perhaps TRBD1 as D (6 bases). V was shortened by 6 bases and J by 3 bases, with 15 bases between the two germline ends. CDR3 length: 13 amino acids. CDR1 DFQATT and CDR2 SNEGSKA come from the germline V gene (reference sequence). For the CDR3, the DNA is TGCAGTGCCCTACAGGGCTTTGGCTACGAGCAGTACTTC. This sequence encodes CSALQGFGYEQYF.

This clonotype was detected many times. The J gene is TRBJ1-2, the V gene TRBV20-1; D is undetermined. CDR1 is DFQATT and CDR2 is SNEGSKA in the germline V gene (reference sequence). Trimming took off 3 bases at V and 5 bases at J, with 16 bases between the two ends. The CDR3 sequence is 14 residues long. CDR3 residues: CSASGPGVKYGYTF. CDR3 sequence (DNA): TGCAGTGCTAGCGGGCCGGGAGTAAAATATGGCTACACCTTC.

This clonotype occurred many times. The chain carries TRBV7-3 and TRBJ2-1; D remains unclear. Germline-derived CDR1 and CDR2 are SGHTA and FQGTGA. Between the trimmed V and J ends, which lost 0 bases and 0 bases, there was a span of 6 bases. The CDR3 is 15 amino acids. The DNA of the CDR3 is TGTGCCAGCAGCTTAACGGTGAGCTCCTACAATGAGCAGTTCTTC. Translation: CASSLTVSSYNEQFF. The complete variable domain, with remaining parts taken from reference TRBV7-3 and TRBJ2-1, reads GAGVSQTPSNKVTEKGKYVELRCDPISGHTALYWYRQSLGQGPEFLIYFQGTGAADDSGLPNDRFFAVRPEGSVSTLKIQRTERGDSAVYLCASSLTVSSYNEQFFGPGTRLTVL.

This clonotype showed up many times. V and J are TRBV2 and TRBJ2-3, with D uncertain. CDR3 length equals 15 residues. CDR1 is SNHLY and CDR2 is FYNNEI in the germline V gene. Trimming took off 4 bases at V and 0 bases at J, with 11 bases between the two ends. CDR3 sequence reads: CASSGIWGSTDTQYF. Here the CDR3 DNA reads TGTGCCAGCAGTGGGATCTGGGGAAGCACAGATACGCAGTATTTT.

J is TRBJ1-2 and V is TRBV7-9, with D perhaps matching TRBD1 (5 bases). This CDR3 has 14 amino acids. V was shortened by 8 bases and J by 2 bases, with 15 bases between the two germline ends. In germline, CDR1 is SEHNR, CDR2 FQNEAQ (reference sequence). CDR3 amino acids: CASGPPGRNYGYTF. The CDR3 DNA follows: TGTGCCAGCGGACCGCCAGGGAGGAACTATGGCTACACCTTC.

This clonotype was counted at least ten times. The rearrangement uses TRBV6-1 and TRBJ2-1; 12 bases agree with TRBD2. The germline V gene encodes CDR1 MNHNS and CDR2 SASEGT. The CDR3 consists of 20 residues. J lost 4 bases, V lost 2 bases, and 15 bases had no gene match. The CDR3 sequence: CASSELAGGPNRLGYNEQFF. The CDR3 nucleotides read TGTGCCAGCAGTGAACTAGCGGGAGGGCCTAACCGGTTAGGGTACAATGAGCAGTTCTTC.

This clonotype showed up many times. CDR3 sequence (DNA): TGTGCCAGCAGCGTAGGGGTGGGGAGCGAGCAGTTCTTC. Its translation is CASSVGVGSEQFF. The rearrangement uses TRBV9 and TRBJ2-1; tentatively, D is TRBD2 (5 bases). The CDR3 runs 13 residues. Trimming took off 0 bases at V and 10 bases at J, with 11 bases between the two ends. The V gene's germline CDR1 is SGDLS and CDR2 YYNGEE.

This clonotype came up many times. The chain combines TRBV11-3 with TRBJ1-2; no clear D gene. This CDR3 is 14 amino acids long. V gave up 0 bases and J gave up 3 bases, with 8 bases separating them. Germline loops: CDR1 SGHNT, CDR2 YENEEA. CDR3 residues: CASSLEGNDYGYTF. The CDR3 coding sequence is TGTGCCAGCAGCTTAGAGGGAAACGACTATGGCTACACCTTC.

This clonotype was seen ten or more times. The J gene is TRBJ1-5, the V gene TRBV10-3, with 7 bases lining up with TRBD1. CDR3 length equals 15 residues. Trimming took 4 bases from V and 2 from J; bases not matched to a gene: 5. Germline-derived CDR1 and CDR2 are ENHRY and SYGVKD. The CDR3 DNA sequence: TGTGCCATCAGTGGGCAGGGGGTCGGCAATCAGCCCCAGCATTTT. Its protein product is CAISGQGVGNQPQHF.

This clonotype appeared many times. The junction does not match germline at one end; this may be a read error. The rearrangement joins TRBV7-7 to TRBJ2-5, with D possibly matching TRBD2 (7 bases). The CDR3 runs to 15 residues. Germline CDR1 reads SSHAT; CDR2 reads FNYEAQ (reference sequence). CDR3 coding DNA: TGTGCTAGCAGCTTAGCGGCGGGGGCAACCGCGACCCAGTACTTC. This codes for CASSLAAGATATQYF.

The V gene is TRBV5-1, the J gene TRBJ1-2; tentatively, D is TRBD1 (6 bases). Germline-derived CDR1 and CDR2 are SGHRS and YFSETQ. Trimming left V 2 bases short and J 2 bases short, with 19 bases between. The CDR3 runs to 17 residues. This CDR3 is CASSFWGRGAANYGYTF. As DNA, the CDR3 is TGCGCCAGCAGCTTTTGGGGCCGGGGGGCTGCGAACTATGGCTACACCTTC.

The chain has TRBV20-1 and TRBJ1-1; D is undetermined. This CDR3 has 13 amino acids. CDR1 is DFQATT, CDR2 SNEGSKA, per germline (reference sequence). Deletions cut 0 bases from V and 0 bases from J, with 5 bases between. The CDR3 DNA sequence: TGCAGTGCTAGAGACTACATGAACACTGAAGCTTTCTTT. Its protein product is CSARDYMNTEAFF.

This clonotype was picked up many times. This chain connects TRBV20-1 to TRBJ2-2; 9 bases fit TRBD2. V was pared by 1 base and J by 3 bases, with 6 bases of the junction left unmatched. Germline lookup yields CDR1 DFQATT and CDR2 SNEGSKA (reference sequence). The CDR3 covers 16 residues. This CDR3 is CSARGRLAEHTGELFF. CDR3 nucleotides: TGCAGTGCTAGAGGGAGACTAGCGGAGCACACCGGGGAGCTGTTTTTT.

With regard to this clonotype: An end of the junction does not agree with germline; a read error may underlie this. The chain links TRBV7-3 to TRBJ1-2; D might be TRBD1 (5 bases). Germline V CDR1 and CDR2: SGHTA, FQGTGA. The length of the CDR3 is 15 residues. This chain's CDR3 is CASSLTGDSNYSYPF. The CDR3 DNA reads TGTGCCAGCAGCTTAACCGGGGACTCTAACTATAGCTACCCCTTC.

This clonotype was picked up a small number of times. The rearrangement joins TRBV15 to TRBJ2-3; D may be TRBD2 (5 bases). V lost 3 bases and J lost 4, with 8 bases in between. Germline V gene lookup returns CDR1 LNHNV and CDR2 YYDKDF (reference sequence). This CDR3 is 13 amino acids long. The CDR3 DNA reads TGTGCCACCAGCAGCTTGGAGGCAGATACGCAGTATTTT. Amino acids: CATSSLEADTQYF.

The gene calls are TRBV5-1 and TRBJ1-4; D not resolved. The length of the CDR3 is 17 residues. The V end was cut by 1 base, the J end by 4 bases, with 17 bases between. Per germline, CDR1 SGHRS and CDR2 YFSETQ. CDR3 bases: TGCGCCAGCAGCTTGAGGAGTCAGCGGGGAGGTAATGAAAAACTGTTTTTT. Its protein is CASSLRSQRGGNEKLFF.

This clonotype came up a few times. This may be a read error: a much more frequent sequence differs by one nucleotide. V usage is TRBV6-5 and J usage is TRBJ2-1, with 11 bases fitting TRBD2. From germline, CDR1 is MNHEY and CDR2 SVGAGI. The CDR3 extends over 16 amino acids. V trimming: 6 bases; J trimming: 12 bases; junction bases outside the gene matches: 16. CDR3 amino acids: CASRLSKGTSGQGQFF. DNA for the CDR3: TGTGCCAGCAGGCTCAGTAAGGGGACTAGCGGCCAGGGGCAGTTCTTC.

The genes are TRBV2 and TRBJ1-5; 7 bases are shared with TRBD1. V trimming: 9 bases; J trimming: 6 bases; junction bases outside the gene matches: 26. This CDR3 contains 19 residues. Germline V lookup: CDR1 SNHLY, CDR2 FYNNEI. This CDR3 reads CARTGPSGENVAGGQPQHF. In nucleotides, the CDR3 is TGTGCCAGGACCGGGCCCTCGGGTGAAAATGTGGCAGGGGGTCAGCCCCAGCATTTT.

This clonotype was counted many times. The rearrangement links TRBV19 to TRBJ1-2; 9 bases align to TRBD1. The CDR3 has 12 amino acids. J was trimmed by 8 bases and V by 5 bases; bases with no gene match: 3. Germline CDR1 is LNHDA and CDR2 is SQIVND (reference sequence). CDR3 amino acids: CASSRTGAGYTF. The CDR3 bases are TGTGCCAGTAGTCGGACAGGGGCCGGCTACACCTTC.

In this sample, this clonotype turned up many times. J is TRBJ2-1 and V is TRBV7-2; possible D gene TRBD2, 6 bases. The length of the CDR3 is 17 residues. Per the germline V gene, CDR1 is SGHTA and CDR2 is FQGNSA. Trimming took 5 bases from V and 1 from J, leaving 18 bases between them. The CDR3 DNA follows: TGTGCCAGCAGCGGAGGGAGAGGGCAGAGGTCCTACAATGAGCAGTTCTTC. Protein product: CASSGGRGQRSYNEQFF.

This clonotype was picked up many times. The V call is TRBV6-5, the J call TRBJ2-5; D not resolved. The CDR3 is 16 amino acids. V dropped 0 bases and J dropped 2 bases, with 13 bases sitting between them. Germline V gene data show CDR1 as MNHEY and CDR2 as SVGAGI. For the CDR3, the DNA is TGTGCCAGCAGTTACTCGACGGCAGGCGTACAAGAGACCCAGTACTTC. Translation: CASSYSTAGVQETQYF.

This clonotype occurred many times. The chain joins TRBV29-1 to TRBJ2-3, with 10 bases identical to TRBD1. CDR1 is SQVTM and CDR2 is ANQGSEA in the germline V gene. J lost 5 bases, V lost 6 bases, and 5 bases had no gene match. The CDR3 runs to 13 residues. The CDR3: CSVGQGIGDTQYF. CDR3 nucleotides: TGCAGCGTGGGACAGGGGATTGGAGATACGCAGTATTTT.

In this sample, this clonotype turned up many times. The rearrangement joins TRBV4-2 to TRBJ2-7, with 9 bases matching TRBD2. Germline V gene sequence: CDR1 LGHNA, CDR2 YNFKEQ. The CDR3 extends over 16 amino acids. Trimming cost V 4 bases and J 4 bases; bases outside gene matches: 11. The CDR3 sequence: CASSPGGSGSSYEQYF. The CDR3 DNA is TGTGCCAGCAGCCCTGGAGGTAGCGGGAGCTCTTACGAGCAGTACTTC.

This clonotype was recorded at least ten times. In nucleotides, the CDR3 is TGTGCCAGCAGAGACGGGACTAGCGGGGCGTACAATGAGCAGTTCTTC. Its translation: CASRDGTSGAYNEQFF. The gene calls are TRBV12-3 or TRBV12-4 and TRBJ2-1, with 13 nucleotides matching TRBD2. After removal of 6 bases from V and 4 bases from J, the junction contained 6 bases not matched to a gene. The CDR3 sequence is 16 residues long.

The chain recombines TRBV7-7 with TRBJ2-5; TRBD1 aligns across 11 bases. The germline gives CDR1 SSHAT, CDR2 FNYEAQ (reference sequence). This CDR3 is built from 16 residues. CDR3 sequence: CAGSLGQGASMETQYF. CDR3 coding DNA: TGTGCTGGCAGCTTAGGACAGGGGGCTTCTATGGAGACCCAGTACTTC.

This clonotype appeared once. V is TRBV6-2 or TRBV6-3 and J is TRBJ1-4, with D possibly being TRBD1 (5 bases). V lost 5 bases and J lost 8, with 18 bases in between. The CDR3 has 15 residues. CDR1 and CDR2 from the germline V gene are MNHEY and SVGEGT. CDR3 protein: CASSPLLGGREKLFF. CDR3 DNA sequence: TGTGCCAGCAGTCCCCTACTTGGGGGACGAGAAAAACTGTTTTTT.

Only a few counts were recorded for this clonotype. This rearrangement joins TRBV19 to TRBJ1-2; weak D call: TRBD1 (5 bases). The CDR3 sequence is 14 residues long. CDR1 LNHDA and CDR2 SQIVND come from the germline V gene (reference sequence). This chain's CDR3 is CAVRPGQANYGYTF. The CDR3 nucleotides read TGTGCTGTAAGACCGGGGCAAGCTAACTATGGCTACACCTTC.

This clonotype came up many times. The chain carries TRBV20-1 and TRBJ1-2; 7 positions agree with TRBD1. Germline CDR1 reads DFQATT; CDR2 reads SNEGSKA (reference sequence). CDR3 length: 13 residues. V trimming: 6 bases; J trimming: 1 base; junction bases outside the gene matches: 5. The DNA for the CDR3 is TGCAGTGCCTGGGACAGCCATAACTATGGCTACACCTTC. Translation: CSAWDSHNYGYTF.

The chain has TRBV20-1 and TRBJ1-2, with 9 positions matching TRBD1. There are 15 residues in the CDR3. CDR1 DFQATT and CDR2 SNEGSKA come from the germline V gene (reference sequence). The V and J ends lost 3 bases and 1 base, in that order; junction bases with no gene match: 6. In nucleotides, the CDR3 is TGCAGTGCTAGGGGGGGACAGGGCCATAACTATGGCTACACCTTC. It encodes CSARGGQGHNYGYTF.

This clonotype was seen ten or more times. The genes are TRBV10-2 and TRBJ2-7; TRBD1 is a possible D gene (6 bases). CDR1 is WSHSY and CDR2 is SAAADI in the germline V gene. The CDR3 sequence is 14 residues long. The V end lost 4 bases, the J end lost 1 base, and 11 bases lay between the germline ends. As DNA, the CDR3 is TGCGCCAGCAGTGGTCTGGACAGTTCCTACGAGCAGTACTTC. Translating it yields CASSGLDSSYEQYF.